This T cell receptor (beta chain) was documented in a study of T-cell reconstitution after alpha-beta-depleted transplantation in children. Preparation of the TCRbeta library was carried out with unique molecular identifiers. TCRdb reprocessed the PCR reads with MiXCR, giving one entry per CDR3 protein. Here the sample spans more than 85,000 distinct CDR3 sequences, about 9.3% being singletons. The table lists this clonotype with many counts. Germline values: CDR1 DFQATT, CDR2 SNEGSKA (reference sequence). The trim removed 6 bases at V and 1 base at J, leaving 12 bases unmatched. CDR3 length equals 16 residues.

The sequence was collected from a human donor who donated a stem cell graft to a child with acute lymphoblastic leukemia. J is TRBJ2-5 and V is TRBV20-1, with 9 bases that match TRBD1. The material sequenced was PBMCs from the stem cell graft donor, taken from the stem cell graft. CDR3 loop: CSAPNPTGGRQETQYF. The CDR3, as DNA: TGCAGTGCGCCCAACCCGACAGGGGGGCGCCAAGAGACCCAGTACTTC.